Below, 19 T cell receptor beta chains from the same sample are listed, as sequenced in a study of blood T cell repertoires in COVID-19. TCRdb's table, derived via immunoSEQ multiplex PCR, lists solely in-frame clones and lacks some. The sample shows 93,000 or so clones, roughly nine tenths of them seen only once. The sample was peripheral blood. The source is a woman aged 60-75 years with acute or convalescent COVID-19.

The chain links TRBV5-6 to TRBJ1-3; the D gene is possibly TRBD1 (5 bases). V gave up 0 bases and J gave up 4 bases, with 8 bases separating them. Germline V gene sequence: CDR1 SGHDT, CDR2 YYEEEE. The length of the CDR3 is 14 residues. In nucleotides, the CDR3 is TGTGCCAGCAGCTTGGGACAGCTCGGAAACACCATATATTTT. Translating gives CASSLGQLGNTIYF.

This clone turned up a few times. This chain links TRBV28 with TRBJ2-1; 13 bases are shared with TRBD2. V was clipped by 3 bases and J by 0 bases; unmatched bases: 8. This CDR3 comprises 19 residues. Looked up from germline, CDR1 is MDHEN and CDR2 is SYDVKM. The CDR3 reads CASSFAGLAGKSSYNEQFF. The CDR3 nucleotides are TGTGCCAGCAGTTTTGCGGGACTAGCGGGAAAAAGCTCCTACAATGAGCAGTTCTTC.

The chain couples TRBV24-1 to TRBJ2-2; a weak D match, TRBD1 (5 bases). Germline CDR1 is KGHDR and CDR2 is SFDVKD. This CDR3 comprises 16 residues. Trimming left V 5 bases short and J 0 bases short, with 12 bases between. The CDR3 DNA reads TGTGCCACCAGTGGCCGACAGAACGCGAACACCGGGGAGCTGTTTTTT. Translating gives CATSGRQNANTGELFF.

The chain uses TRBV28 and TRBJ2-7; 11 bases fit TRBD2. CDR1 is MDHEN and CDR2 is SYDVKM in the germline V gene. Trimming at V came to 5 bases and at J to 2 bases, leaving 2 bases not matched to a gene. This CDR3 region has 14 residues. This chain's CDR3 is CASSLAGGPYEQYF. The CDR3 nucleotides read TGTGCCAGCAGTCTAGCGGGAGGTCCCTACGAGCAGTACTTC.

The genes are TRBV3-1 (or the pseudogene TRBV3-2) and TRBJ2-3, with unresolved D. Trimming left V 4 bases short and J 9 bases short, with 14 bases between. Germline CDR1 LGHDT, CDR2 YNNKEL (reference sequence). The length of the CDR3 is 13 residues. This chain's CDR3 is CASSLHPQSTQYF. The CDR3 DNA sequence: TGTGCCAGCAGCCTGCACCCGCAGTCGACGCAGTATTTT.

This clone appeared a single time. The chain joins TRBV11-2 to TRBJ2-5, with no clear D. Germline lookup yields CDR1 SGHAT and CDR2 FQNNGV. The CDR3 runs to 13 residues. Trimming removed 3 bases from V and 4 bases from J, with 9 bases in between. The CDR3 nucleotides are TGTGCCAGCAGCTTCCATACCGGAGAGACCCAGTACTTC. Translation gives CASSFHTGETQYF.

The V call is TRBV19, the J call TRBJ1-5; D gene uncertain. The CDR3 is 15 amino acids. Germline CDR1 is LNHDA and CDR2 is SQIVND (reference sequence). V shed 1 base and J shed 0 bases, with 7 bases lying between them. CDR3 sequence reads: CASSIGTASNQPQHF. In nucleotides, the CDR3 is TGTGCCAGTAGTATAGGCACAGCTAGCAATCAGCCCCAGCATTTT.

V is TRBV6-5 and J is TRBJ2-1, with TRBD1 identical over 9 bases. This CDR3 contains 15 residues. The junction had 10 bases not matched to a gene; V was cut back by 7 bases and J by 6 bases. The germline CDR1 and CDR2 sequences are MNHEY and SVGAGI. The DNA of the CDR3 is TGTGCCAGCATCTTACAGGGGGCGCAGGGCAATGAGCAGTTCTTC. It codes for CASILQGAQGNEQFF.

This clone has only one observation. This chain connects TRBV6-2 or TRBV6-3 to TRBJ1-1; no reliable D call. CDR1 and CDR2 from the germline V gene are MNHEY and SVGEGT. Deletions cut 0 bases from V and 4 bases from J, with 12 bases between. This CDR3 spans 15 amino acids. This chain's CDR3 is CASSYSQEVSTEAFF. In nucleotides, the CDR3 is TGTGCCAGCAGTTACTCGCAGGAGGTTAGCACTGAAGCTTTCTTT.

Remarks on this clone: The junction departs from germline at one end; a sequencing error may be responsible. The chain joins TRBV29-1 to TRBJ2-1; D remains unclear. This CDR3 has 12 amino acids. CDR1 and CDR2 from the germline V gene are SQVTM and ANQGSEA. The CDR3 is CSVEVRFVEQFF. The CDR3 DNA reads as TGCAGCGTCGAAGTCCGTTTTGTTGAGCAGTTCTTC.

This clone has only one observation. The V call is TRBV6-5, the J call TRBJ2-7; 13 bases map to TRBD2. Germline CDR1 and CDR2: MNHEY and SVGAGI. The CDR3 totals 15 residues. With 6 bases clipped from V and 7 bases from J, the junction kept 9 bases outside the gene matches. The CDR3 nucleotides read TGTGCCAGCAGCCCAGGACTAGCGGGAGTGCGGGAGCAGTACTTC. Residues: CASSPGLAGVREQYF.

The chain uses TRBV5-4 and TRBJ2-3; D unclear. The CDR3 extends over 15 amino acids. Germline loops: CDR1 SGHNT, CDR2 YYREEE (reference sequence). V gave up 0 bases and J gave up 0 bases, with 8 bases separating them. The CDR3 region has the DNA TGTGCCAGCAGCTTGGACGGTTCTAGCACAGATACGCAGTATTTT. Translation gives CASSLDGSSTDTQYF.

The chain recombines TRBV29-1 with TRBJ1-5; TRBD1 agrees at 11 bases. CDR1 and CDR2 from the germline V gene are SQVTM and ANQGSEA. V dropped 5 bases and J dropped 1; count of bases not matched to a gene: 1. The CDR3 is 14 amino acids. The CDR3 DNA reads as TGCAGCGTTAGGACAGGGGGCAGCAATCAGCCCCAGCATTTT. Its protein product is CSVRTGGSNQPQHF. The variable domain in full, with the rest retrieved from reference TRBV29-1 and TRBJ1-5, is SAVISQKPSRDICQRGTSLTIQCQVDSQVTMMFWYRQQPGQSLTLIATANQGSEATYESGFVIDKFPISRPNLTFSTLTVSNMSPEDSSIYLCSVRTGGSNQPQHFGDGTRLSIL.

The gene calls are TRBV6-2 or TRBV6-3 and TRBJ2-1; TRBD1 is a possible D gene (6 bases). Germline V gene lookup returns CDR1 MNHEY and CDR2 SVGEGT. The CDR3 has 11 amino acids. The ends were cut back, 4 bases at V and 12 bases at J, with 10 bases in the middle. In DNA form, the CDR3 reads TGTGCCAGCAGTTCAGGGGTGGGGCAGTTCTTC. This gives the protein CASSSGVGQFF.

This chain uses TRBV5-1 with TRBJ2-1; TRBD2 matches at 9 bases. The ends lost 1 base at V and 15 bases at J; junction bases unmatched: 11. This CDR3 spans 14 amino acids. Germline V CDR1 and CDR2: SGHRS, YFSETQ. The CDR3 DNA reads TGCGCCAGCAGCTTGTCGGGACTAGCTAAGAAGCCGTTCTTC. This encodes CASSLSGLAKKPFF.

V is TRBV19 and J is TRBJ2-1, with 10 bases identical to TRBD2. Germline V CDR1 and CDR2: LNHDA, SQIVND (reference sequence). The CDR3 runs to 15 residues. Germline trimming cut 5 bases from V and 7 bases from J; bases unmatched to any gene: 8. CDR3 nucleotides: TGTGCCAGTAGTCTTAGCGGGAGGACTTTAAATGAGCAGTTCTTC. Residues: CASSLSGRTLNEQFF.

This chain connects TRBV29-1 to TRBJ2-5; 11 bases agree with TRBD2. Germline CDR1 is SQVTM and CDR2 is ANQGSEA. V trimming: 6 bases; J trimming: 0 bases; junction bases outside the gene matches: 6. The CDR3 is 15 amino acids. The CDR3 region is CSVAGLAGYQETQYF. CDR3 coding DNA: TGCAGCGTCGCCGGACTAGCGGGTTACCAAGAGACCCAGTACTTC.

This sequence joins TRBV19 and TRBJ1-5; D remains unclear. V shed 1 base and J shed 3 bases, with 13 bases lying between them. CDR1 LNHDA and CDR2 SQIVND come from the germline V gene (reference sequence). The CDR3 is 16 amino acids. CDR3 region: CASSIAPGETNQPQHF. The CDR3, as DNA: TGTGCCAGTAGTATAGCCCCCGGGGAGACCAATCAGCCCCAGCATTTT.

The chain links TRBV7-9 to TRBJ2-1; 12 bases fit TRBD2. Germline CDR1 SEHNR, CDR2 FQNEAQ (reference sequence). Germline trimming cut 5 bases from V and 8 bases from J; bases unmatched to any gene: 7. CDR3 length equals 15 residues. Here the CDR3 reads CASSPRLAGEHEQFF. The CDR3 DNA is TGTGCCAGCAGCCCCAGACTAGCGGGAGAGCATGAGCAGTTCTTC.